The 8 T cell receptor beta chains presented below share a single source sample, sequenced in a study of cytomegalovirus exposure and HLA in healthy donors. With 60 Vbeta and 13 Jbeta primers, the PCR was carried out. Generated by immunoSEQ multiplex PCR, the TCRdb table keeps only in-frame clones and is missing some. The sample lists 85,000 to 90,000 clones, roughly 80% occurring once. The sample consisted of PBMCs. These receptors originate from a man aged 25-45 years in good health and CMV-seronegative.

This sequence joins TRBV6-1 and TRBJ1-1; unclear D gene. The CDR3 totals 14 residues. Germline loops: CDR1 MNHNS, CDR2 SASEGT. V was clipped by 2 bases and J by 0 bases, with 7 bases between them. CDR3 nucleotides: TGTGCCAGCAGTGAACACAGCTTGAACACTGAAGCTTTCTTT. It specifies CASSEHSLNTEAFF.

This chain links TRBV10-3 with TRBJ1-6, with TRBD1 identical over 8 bases. Losses at the gene ends were 10 bases for V and 10 bases for J; bases not matched to a gene: 9. The CDR3 loop spans 13 amino acids. In germline, CDR1 is ENHRY, CDR2 SYGVKD. CDR3 sequence reads: CATLTGDGSPLHF. CDR3 nucleotides: TGTGCCACCTTGACAGGGGACGGATCACCCCTCCACTTT.

The rearrangement joins TRBV9 to TRBJ1-2, with TRBD1 as a possible D gene (6 bases). Trimming took 3 bases from V and 4 from J, leaving 16 bases between them. The CDR3 is 15 amino acids. CDR1 is SGDLS and CDR2 is YYNGEE in the germline V gene. This chain's CDR3 is CASSARQANLYGYTF. As DNA, the CDR3 is TGTGCCAGCAGCGCCCGACAGGCAAACCTCTATGGCTACACCTTC.

The V gene is TRBV4-3, the J gene TRBJ1-4; TRBD1 aligns across 7 bases. The CDR3 consists of 18 residues. With V trimmed by 1 base and J by 0 bases, 8 bases remained unmatched. Germline V gene sequence: CDR1 LGHNA, CDR2 YSLEER. The CDR3 sequence is CASSQAQGGYATNEKLFF. The CDR3 DNA reads as TGCGCCAGCAGCCAAGCGCAGGGGGGATATGCAACTAATGAAAAACTGTTTTTT.

This chain connects TRBV7-2 to TRBJ2-5; TRBD2 matches 11 bases. With V trimmed by 2 bases and J by 5 bases, 4 bases remained unmatched. Germline-derived CDR1 and CDR2 are SGHTA and FQGNSA. The CDR3 contains 15 residues. DNA for the CDR3: TGTGCCAGCAGCTTAAGCCCTAGCGGGGGGGAGACCCAGTACTTC. This translates into CASSLSPSGGETQYF.

The genes are TRBV15 and TRBJ1-5; 7 nucleotides line up with TRBD1. V dropped 3 bases and J dropped 0; count of bases not matched to a gene: 11. This CDR3 has 18 amino acids. Germline assignment: CDR1 LNHNV and CDR2 YYDKDF (reference sequence). The DNA of the CDR3 is TGTGCCACCAGCAGTTCTAGGGACAGCCTAGATAGCAATCAGCCCCAGCATTTT. It specifies CATSSSRDSLDSNQPQHF.

The chain couples TRBV28 to TRBJ1-6; the D gene is possibly TRBD1 (5 bases). V lost 8 bases and J lost 9, with 14 bases in between. Germline V gene data show CDR1 as MDHEN and CDR2 as SYDVKM. This CDR3 has 13 amino acids. The CDR3 DNA reads as TGTGCCAGCCAACCCGGGGGGGGTTCACCCCTCCACTTT. It yields the protein CASQPGGGSPLHF. The variable domain in full, completed from reference TRBV28 and TRBJ1-6, reads DVKVTQSSRYLVKRTGEKVFLECVQDMDHENMFWYRQDPGLGLRLIYFSYDVKMKEKGDIPEGYSVSREKKERFSLILESASTNQTSMYLCASQPGGGSPLHFGNGTRLTVT.

The rearrangement uses TRBV19 and TRBJ1-2, with D unclear. This CDR3 spans 12 amino acids. The V end lost 4 bases, the J end lost 7 bases, and 10 bases lay between the germline ends. Germline CDR1 LNHDA, CDR2 SQIVND (reference sequence). The CDR3 region has the DNA TGTGCCAGTAGTACAGACACTGGTGGCTACACCTTC. Its protein is CASSTDTGGYTF.